This passage covers 11 T cell receptor beta chains from one sample sequenced in a study of blood T cell repertoires in COVID-19. Here immunoSEQ multiplex PCR was the method, and the copy in TCRdb shows in-frame clones only, minus some. This sample has 190,000 or so clones, with around 89% found just once. Sequencing was done on a sample of peripheral blood. These receptors originate from a woman aged 25-40 years with acute or convalescent COVID-19.

The CDR3 protein is CASSVAPGLVVDTQYF. The CDR3 coding sequence is TGTGCCAGCAGCGTAGCGCCGGGACTAGTGGTAGATACGCAGTATTTT. The gene calls are TRBV9 and TRBJ2-3; 8 positions match TRBD2. V gave up 0 bases and J gave up 5 bases; unmatched junction bases: 8. The CDR3 contains 16 residues. Germline V lookup: CDR1 SGDLS, CDR2 YYNGEE.

This chain connects TRBV7-9 to TRBJ2-2; D remains ambiguous. V was cut by 1 base and J by 6 bases, with 6 bases left in between. This CDR3 contains 13 residues. Germline V gene data show CDR1 as SEHNR and CDR2 as FQNEAQ (reference sequence). CDR3 in DNA: TGTGCCAGCAGCTTAGAACAGCCCGGGGAGCTGTTTTTT. This codes for CASSLEQPGELFF.

The rearrangement joins TRBV5-5 to TRBJ2-1, with TRBD2 identical over 8 bases. The CDR3 loop spans 16 amino acids. The germline gives CDR1 SGHKS, CDR2 YYEKEE (reference sequence). V lost 2 bases, J lost 9 bases, and 13 bases stayed unmatched. CDR3 in amino acids: CASSFGLLRTSIEQFF. The CDR3 bases are TGTGCCAGCAGCTTTGGCCTTTTACGGACTAGCATTGAGCAGTTCTTC.

Remarks on this clone: At the DNA level, this CDR3 is encoded by other sequences in the same sample as well. The chain combines TRBV28 with TRBJ1-2; D possibly corresponds to TRBD1 (5 bases). Germline V lookup: CDR1 MDHEN, CDR2 SYDVKM. The V end was cut by 5 bases, the J end by 4 bases, with 8 bases between. There are 12 residues in the CDR3. CDR3 nucleotide sequence: TGTGCCAGCAGTCGGGGGGGCTATGGCTACACCTTC. Its translation: CASSRGGYGYTF.

For the CDR3, the DNA is TGTGCCAGCCGCGGGACAGGGAATTACTACGAGCAGTACTTC. It specifies CASRGTGNYYEQYF. The J gene is TRBJ2-7, the V gene TRBV6-5; 9 bases are shared with TRBD1. The CDR3 length is 14 residues. Germline CDR1 and CDR2: MNHEY and SVGAGI. After removal of 8 bases from V and 3 bases from J, the junction contained 8 bases not matched to a gene.

V and J are TRBV28 and TRBJ1-2; D may be TRBD1 (5 bases). The CDR3 is 13 amino acids. Germline lookup yields CDR1 MDHEN and CDR2 SYDVKM. The V and J ends lost 2 bases and 5 bases respectively, with 9 bases between them. The CDR3 is CASSLGTLYGYTF. DNA for the CDR3: TGTGCCAGCAGTTTAGGGACTCTTTATGGCTACACCTTC.

The genes are TRBV3-1 (or the pseudogene TRBV3-2) and TRBJ2-5; TRBD1 agrees at 9 bases. CDR1 LGHDT and CDR2 YNNKEL come from the germline V gene (reference sequence). This CDR3 comprises 16 residues. The V gene end was trimmed by 4 bases and the J gene end by 5 bases; junction bases not matched to a gene: 11. The CDR3 region is CASSLRTGGAEETQYF. The CDR3 DNA follows: TGTGCCAGCAGCCTCAGAACAGGGGGCGCGGAGGAGACCCAGTACTTC.

This rearrangement joins TRBV5-1 to TRBJ2-1; no clear D gene. The CDR3 totals 16 residues. Germline lookup yields CDR1 SGHRS and CDR2 YFSETQ. Trimming stripped 0 bases from V and 6 bases from J, with 16 bases between. CDR3 loop: CASSLDSLIFRNEQFF. CDR3 bases: TGCGCCAGCAGCTTGGATAGCCTGATATTCCGCAATGAGCAGTTCTTC.

The CDR3, as DNA: TGTGCCGGGGGACAAGGGGGCGATGAAAAACTGTTTTTT. It encodes CAGGQGGDEKLFF. The chain uses TRBV30 and TRBJ1-4, with TRBD1 matching over 7 bases. Germline V lookup: CDR1 GTSNPN, CDR2 SVGIG (reference sequence). J gave up 6 bases and V 8 bases, and 9 bases lay outside the gene matches. The CDR3 is 13 amino acids.

The gene calls are TRBV6-5 and TRBJ2-3; 7 bases align to TRBD1. The CDR3 spans 14 residues. Trimming cost V 8 bases and J 1 base; bases outside gene matches: 6. The germline CDR1 and CDR2 sequences are MNHEY and SVGAGI. CDR3 DNA: TGTGCCAGCTCCAGTACAGGGGGCACAGATACGCAGTATTTT. This translates into CASSSTGGTDTQYF.

The chain uses TRBV6-5 and TRBJ2-2; TRBD1 matches at 7 bases. Looked up from germline, CDR1 is MNHEY and CDR2 is SVGAGI. The CDR3 runs to 13 residues. J was trimmed by 5 bases and V by 6 bases; bases with no gene match: 3. This CDR3 reads CASRDRETGELFF. Written as DNA, the CDR3 is TGTGCCAGCAGAGACAGGGAGACCGGGGAGCTGTTTTTT.